This T cell receptor (beta chain) stems from a study of T cell responses to AZD1222 COVID-19 vaccine. Findings and caveats of the study: AZD1222 recipients seropositive at baseline numbered only six or seven.

With respect to this clone: The antigen is not known.

The J segment lost 6 bases and the V segment lost 3 bases, leaving 6 bases of the junction unmatched. CDR1 and CDR2 from the germline V gene are SGDLS and YYNGEE. The CDR3 consists of 14 residues. Method: immunoSEQ multiplex PCR; TCRdb's copy keeps in-frame clones and lacks some. Here the sample spans around 210,000 clones, 90% to 95% being singletons. The sample consisted of peripheral blood, taken 28 days after the second dose of the MenACWY control vaccine. V usage is TRBV9 and J usage is TRBJ2-1; 7 nucleotides line up with TRBD2. The receptor was derived from an adult who received the MenACWY meningococcal vaccine as a control. As DNA, the CDR3 is TGTGCCAGCAGCGGAGCTAGCGGAATCAATGAGCAGTTCTTC. Translating it yields CASSGASGINEQFF. Full variable domain (remainder filled in from reference TRBV9 and TRBJ2-1): DSGVTQTPKHLITATGQRVTLRCSPRSGDLSVYWYQQSLDQGLQFLIQYYNGEERAKGNILERFSAQQFPDLHSELNLSSLELGDSALYFCASSGASGINEQFFGPGTRLTVL.